These 29 T cell receptor beta chains came from one sample sequenced in a study of T-cell reconstitution after alpha-beta-depleted transplantation in children. This sample's TCRbeta library carried unique molecular identifier barcodes. TCRdb independently ran MiXCR on the PCR reads; one entry per CDR3 protein. The profile shows about 240,000 distinct CDR3 sequences, about 26% of them singletons. Sequencing used PBMCs, obtained before TCRalphabeta/CD19-depleted stem cell transplant. The receptors come from a girl aged 2 to 9 with Fanconi anemia, due to receive a stem cell transplant.

This clonotype showed up many times. The chain employs TRBV5-1 and TRBJ2-1; weak D call: TRBD2 (6 bases). In germline, CDR1 is SGHRS, CDR2 YFSETQ. V lost 2 bases and J lost 4, with 16 bases in between. This CDR3 has 16 amino acids. DNA of the CDR3: TGCGCCAGCAGCTTCGGGGACTCGACGGCTTACAATGAGCAGTTCTTC. This codes for CASSFGDSTAYNEQFF.

This clonotype was seen many times. The rearrangement links TRBV20-1 to TRBJ2-3, with D perhaps TRBD1 (5 bases). Trimming cost V 2 bases and J 1 base, with 19 bases left between them. The CDR3 runs 17 residues. In germline, CDR1 is DFQATT, CDR2 SNEGSKA (reference sequence). The CDR3 sequence: CSARLVPRVVGTDTQYF. The CDR3 nucleotides read TGCAGTGCTAGATTGGTCCCCAGGGTAGTAGGCACAGATACGCAGTATTTT.

This clonotype was recorded a few times. The chain has TRBV29-1 and TRBJ2-1; maybe TRBD1 (6 bases). The CDR3 loop spans 12 amino acids. Germline V gene data show CDR1 as SQVTM and CDR2 as ANQGSEA. Trimming pared 8 bases from V and 4 bases from J, leaving 12 bases between. DNA of the CDR3: TGCAGCCTAAACAGGGATTACAATGAGCAGTTCTTC. This sequence encodes CSLNRDYNEQFF.

This clonotype appeared many times. This rearrangement joins TRBV12-3 or TRBV12-4 to TRBJ2-1; 7 bases align to TRBD2. The J segment lost 10 bases and the V segment lost 7 bases, leaving 4 bases of the junction unmatched. This CDR3 comprises 11 residues. For the CDR3, the DNA is TGTGCCAGCACCACTAGCGTGGAGCAGTTCTTC. It specifies CASTTSVEQFF.

This chain links TRBV25-1 with TRBJ2-7; TRBD2 matches 9 bases. In germline, CDR1 is MGHDK, CDR2 SYGVNS. The CDR3 totals 16 residues. Trimming at V came to 2 bases and at J to 0 bases, leaving 5 bases not matched to a gene. CDR3 DNA: TGTGCCAGCAGTGAAGTCAAACTAGCGGGCTCCTACGAGCAGTACTTC. Translation: CASSEVKLAGSYEQYF.

This clonotype appeared many times. This sequence joins TRBV6-5 and TRBJ2-2, with TRBD1 identical over 9 bases. Germline assignment: CDR1 MNHEY and CDR2 SVGAGI. The ends lost 1 base at V and 5 bases at J; junction bases unmatched: 5. CDR3 length: 16 residues. CDR3: CASSYLTGGGTGELFF. Here the CDR3 DNA reads TGTGCCAGCAGTTACTTGACAGGGGGGGGGACCGGGGAGCTGTTTTTT.

This clonotype came up many times. Written as DNA, the CDR3 is TGCAGTGCTAGAGATAGGGTGACGGGTAATCAGCCCCAGCATTTT. Its translation: CSARDRVTGNQPQHF. The chain has TRBV20-1 and TRBJ1-5; no firm D call. CDR1 is DFQATT, CDR2 SNEGSKA, per germline (reference sequence). The V end was cut by 0 bases, the J end by 4 bases, with 13 bases between. The CDR3 contains 15 residues.

This chain links TRBV20-1 with TRBJ1-4; 10 bases are shared with TRBD1. Germline CDR1 reads DFQATT; CDR2 reads SNEGSKA (reference sequence). CDR3 length: 15 residues. Trimming cost V 6 bases and J 4 bases; bases outside gene matches: 8. The CDR3, as DNA: TGCAGTGCCAAAAGGACAGGGGGTTTTAATGAAAAACTGTTTTTT. It encodes CSAKRTGGFNEKLFF.

This clonotype was detected many times. This chain connects TRBV18 to TRBJ2-5; D is perhaps TRBD1 (5 bases). This CDR3 has 15 amino acids. Germline assignment: CDR1 KGHSH and CDR2 LQKENI. Between the trimmed V and J ends, which lost 1 base and 3 bases, there was a span of 12 bases. The CDR3 here is CASSPLTERKETQYF. The CDR3 region has the DNA TGTGCCAGCTCACCACTGACAGAGCGAAAAGAGACCCAGTACTTC.

This clonotype was seen repeatedly, ten times or more. The J gene is TRBJ2-3, the V gene TRBV20-1; 8 positions agree with TRBD1. CDR1 DFQATT and CDR2 SNEGSKA come from the germline V gene (reference sequence). This CDR3 is built from 13 residues. Trimming at V came to 6 bases and at J to 2 bases, leaving 4 bases not matched to a gene. CDR3 in DNA: TGCAGTGCCCCGGGACAGGCCACAGATACGCAGTATTTT. Its translation: CSAPGQATDTQYF.

About this clonotype itself: A read error is possible here, since a much larger clone lies one base away. Here the CDR3 reads CASYLGAINEHFF. The CDR3, as DNA: TGTGCCAGCTATCTAGGGGCTATCAATGAGCATTTCTTC. The V call is TRBV12-3 or TRBV12-4, the J call TRBJ2-1; weak D call: TRBD1 (5 bases). This CDR3 is built from 13 residues.

This clonotype showed up just a few times. This chain uses TRBV5-1 with TRBJ2-7; TRBD1 is a possible D gene (6 bases). Trimming removed 3 bases from V and 2 bases from J, with 15 bases in between. Germline V gives CDR1 SGHRS, CDR2 YFSETQ. The CDR3 length is 15 residues. The CDR3 sequence is CASSSGQQGPYEQYF. As DNA, the CDR3 is TGCGCCAGCAGCTCAGGACAACAGGGCCCCTACGAGCAGTACTTC.

The V call is TRBV4-2, the J call TRBJ2-3, with 9 bases identical to TRBD2. With V trimmed by 4 bases and J by 5 bases, 4 bases remained unmatched. The CDR3 has 14 amino acids. CDR1 is LGHNA and CDR2 is YNFKEQ in the germline V gene. The CDR3 sequence: CASSPRGGGDTQYF. CDR3 sequence (DNA): TGTGCCAGCAGCCCGCGGGGGGGCGGAGATACGCAGTATTTT.

This clonotype appeared many times. The chain is built from TRBV24-1 and TRBJ2-2; weak D call: TRBD1 (5 bases). This CDR3 is 16 amino acids long. Germline CDR1 is KGHDR and CDR2 is SFDVKD. V dropped 4 bases and J dropped 3 bases, with 14 bases sitting between them. The chain's CDR3 is CATSEETVLYTGELFF. DNA for the CDR3: TGTGCCACCAGTGAAGAGACAGTGTTGTACACCGGGGAGCTGTTTTTT.

This clonotype was counted only a few times. The rearrangement uses TRBV18 and TRBJ2-3; no definite D call. Trimming stripped 3 bases from V and 2 bases from J, with 6 bases between. The CDR3 consists of 13 residues. Germline assignment: CDR1 KGHSH and CDR2 LQKENI. The DNA of the CDR3 is TGTGCCAGCTCACCCGATGACACAGATACGCAGTATTTT. It codes for CASSPDDTDTQYF.

This clonotype was seen more than once but under ten times. CDR3 amino acids: CASSLGSRGINEQFF. In nucleotides, the CDR3 is TGTGCCAGCAGTTTAGGTAGTCGGGGAATCAATGAGCAGTTCTTC. The chain couples TRBV27 to TRBJ2-1, with D possibly being TRBD2 (5 bases). Looked up from germline, CDR1 is MNHEY and CDR2 is SMNVEV (reference sequence). Trimming pared 2 bases from V and 6 bases from J, leaving 14 bases between. The CDR3 is made up of 15 amino acids.

The J gene is TRBJ2-2, the V gene TRBV7-9, with D possibly being TRBD2 (5 bases). V was cut by 2 bases and J by 2 bases, with 15 bases left in between. In germline, CDR1 is SEHNR, CDR2 FQNEAQ (reference sequence). The CDR3 totals 17 residues. Here the CDR3 DNA reads TGTGCCAGCAGCTTAAAACGGGGAACGCTCAACACCGGGGAGCTGTTTTTT. It specifies CASSLKRGTLNTGELFF.

This clonotype has more than one count but fewer than ten. This chain connects TRBV28 to TRBJ1-1; tentative D call: TRBD1 (6 bases). V gave up 5 bases and J gave up 2 bases, with 12 bases separating them. Germline V gene data show CDR1 as MDHEN and CDR2 as SYDVKM. There are 14 residues in the CDR3. This CDR3 reads CASSRRGYNTEAFF. The CDR3 DNA follows: TGTGCCAGCAGTCGCAGGGGATATAACACTGAAGCTTTCTTT.

The chain is built from TRBV28 and TRBJ2-7; no clear D gene. This CDR3 comprises 16 residues. V was pared by 3 bases and J by 7 bases, with 22 bases between. Germline values: CDR1 MDHEN, CDR2 SYDVKM. CDR3 sequence reads: CASSFFAVYPDGEQYF. In DNA form, the CDR3 reads TGTGCCAGCAGTTTCTTTGCGGTCTACCCCGATGGAGAGCAGTACTTC. The whole variable domain, remainder taken from reference TRBV28 and TRBJ2-7, is DVKVTQSSRYLVKRTGEKVFLECVQDMDHENMFWYRQDPGLGLRLIYFSYDVKMKEKGDIPEGYSVSREKKERFSLILESASTNQTSMYLCASSFFAVYPDGEQYFGPGTRLTVT.

This clonotype was detected only a few times. The V call is TRBV28, the J call TRBJ1-3; D remains unclear. CDR1 and CDR2 (germline): MDHEN, SYDVKM. The CDR3 covers 12 residues. V shed 8 bases and J shed 0 bases, with 5 bases lying between them. CDR3 sequence: CASDNSGNTIYF. CDR3 DNA sequence: TGTGCCAGCGACAACTCTGGAAACACCATATATTTT.

This chain joins TRBV5-1 and TRBJ2-5; 8 bases are shared with TRBD2. Trimming cost V 0 bases and J 4 bases; bases outside gene matches: 5. Germline CDR1 SGHRS, CDR2 YFSETQ. This CDR3 contains 15 residues. In DNA form, the CDR3 reads TGCGCCAGCAGCTTGGCAAGCGGGAGTTCAGAGACCCAGTACTTC. This translates into CASSLASGSSETQYF.

The gene calls are TRBV29-1 and TRBJ2-1; no reliable D call. CDR3 length equals 14 residues. V was pared by 7 bases and J by 0 bases, with 13 bases between. The germline V gene encodes CDR1 SQVTM and CDR2 ANQGSEA. CDR3 nucleotides: TGCAGCGCTCCCGACCAGAGCTCCTACAATGAGCAGTTCTTC. This gives the protein CSAPDQSSYNEQFF.

This clonotype was observed at least ten times. V and J are TRBV12-3 or TRBV12-4 and TRBJ2-7; 12 bases map to TRBD2. J was trimmed by 3 bases and V by 0 bases; bases with no gene match: 0. The CDR3 covers 15 residues. The CDR3: CASSLAGLAGYEQYF. The CDR3 DNA sequence: TGTGCCAGCAGTTTAGCGGGACTAGCGGGCTACGAGCAGTACTTC.

The rearrangement uses TRBV6-4 and TRBJ1-2; TRBD1 matches at 8 bases. Germline V gene sequence: CDR1 MRHNA, CDR2 SNTAGT. The CDR3 loop spans 14 amino acids. Trimming took 0 bases from V and 5 from J; bases not matched to a gene: 2. The CDR3: CASSDSGTGYGYTF. CDR3 bases: TGTGCCAGCAGTGACTCCGGGACAGGTTATGGCTACACCTTC.

The genes are TRBV7-2 and TRBJ2-5; D remains ambiguous. This CDR3 has 14 amino acids. Trimming stripped 2 bases from V and 2 bases from J, with 9 bases between. Germline CDR1 SGHTA, CDR2 FQGNSA. This chain's CDR3 is CASSLSFAQETQYF. The CDR3 DNA reads TGTGCCAGCAGCTTAAGTTTTGCTCAAGAGACCCAGTACTTC.

The chain combines TRBV7-9 with TRBJ2-7; D might be TRBD1 or TRBD2, each matching 6 bases. The CDR3 length is 15 residues. Per the germline V gene, CDR1 is SEHNR and CDR2 is FQNEAQ (reference sequence). The germline V and J ends were trimmed by 5 bases and 4 bases, with 18 bases remaining between them. The CDR3: CASSPPSGARYEQYF. The CDR3 region has the DNA TGTGCCAGCAGCCCGCCGTCGGGGGCTCGATACGAGCAGTACTTC.

This clonotype turned up a few times. This chain joins TRBV11-2 and TRBJ2-7, with unresolved D. The germline V gene encodes CDR1 SGHAT and CDR2 FQNNGV. Between the trimmed V and J ends, which lost 5 bases and 4 bases, there was a span of 21 bases. The CDR3 length is 16 residues. The CDR3 coding sequence is TGTGCCAGCAGCCTCTTGTTATCGGCGGCAAGTTACGAGCAGTACTTC. Encoded protein: CASSLLLSAASYEQYF.

This clonotype appeared a few times. The V call is TRBV28, the J call TRBJ2-5, with TRBD2 matching over 14 bases. Germline V gene data show CDR1 as MDHEN and CDR2 as SYDVKM. This CDR3 contains 16 residues. The ends lost 5 bases at V and 4 bases at J; junction bases unmatched: 6. In DNA form, the CDR3 reads TGTGCCAGCAGTCGAATGGGGACTAGCGGGGGAGAGACCCAGTACTTC. It translates to CASSRMGTSGGETQYF.

This clonotype came up many times. This sequence joins TRBV12-3 or TRBV12-4 and TRBJ2-1, with TRBD2 as a possible D gene (6 bases). Trimming pared 1 base from V and 4 bases from J, leaving 11 bases between. This CDR3 has 15 amino acids. In nucleotides, the CDR3 is TGTGCCAGCAGTTTAGGGTGGGGGAGGTACAATGAGCAGTTCTTC. The encoded protein is CASSLGWGRYNEQFF.